The rows below give T cell receptor beta chains drawn from one sample of a study of cytomegalovirus exposure and HLA in healthy donors. Method: immunoSEQ multiplex PCR; TCRdb's copy keeps in-frame clones and lacks some. The sample includes roughly 120,000 clones, 70% to 80% of them seen just once. The specimen sequenced was PBMCs. Receptor source: a man in his fifties in good health and CMV-seronegative. CDR3s include the opening cysteine and the closing phenylalanine or tryptophan. Fields, in order: V gene, clone size, CDR3 protein. Size is stated for part of the rows, as once, few or many counts, or as a class when the clone is expanded.

v_gene: TRBV7-8
abundance: -
CDR3aa: CASSSFLYSGNTIYF

v_gene: TRBV12-5
abundance: -
CDR3aa: CASGTGRGETQYF

v_gene: TRBV4-1
abundance: -
CDR3aa: CASSHLQDIGEGGELFF

v_gene: TRBV7-9
abundance: once
CDR3aa: CASSLAYRGGTDTQYF

v_gene: TRBV28
abundance: few
CDR3aa: CASRQPGQGAVGELFF

v_gene: TRBV7-2
abundance: -
CDR3aa: CASSLTSDSSYNEQFF

v_gene: TRBV28
abundance: few
CDR3aa: CASSFPDGGAYEQYF

v_gene: TRBV2
abundance: few
CDR3aa: CASSVPGTGAYTDTQYF

v_gene: TRBV6-6
abundance: -
CDR3aa: CASSSPLSSYNEQFF

v_gene: TRBV27
abundance: -
CDR3aa: CASSYGGRGYGYTF

v_gene: TRBV5-4
abundance: -
CDR3aa: CASSLAGYHEQYF

v_gene: TRBV6-5
abundance: -
CDR3aa: CASSPGGSYGYTF

v_gene: TRBV2
abundance: -
CDR3aa: CASSLDRESGGYTF

v_gene: TRBV5-1
abundance: -
CDR3aa: CASSPSLGSEKLFF

v_gene: TRBV27
abundance: once
CDR3aa: CASGRTRYHGYTF

v_gene: TRBV19
abundance: -
CDR3aa: CASASGGAGDTQYF

v_gene: TRBV28
abundance: -
CDR3aa: CASSSRTGELFF